A selection of T cell receptor beta chains follows, all from one sample in a study of blood T cell repertoires in COVID-19. Sequenced by immunoSEQ multiplex PCR; TCRdb stores in-frame clones only, minus some. The table includes roughly 250,000 clones, approximately 79% detected once. The sample consisted of peripheral blood. These receptors were taken from a middle-aged woman with active or convalescent COVID-19. Each CDR3 is given with its conserved first and last residue. A D gene is named only where the DNA matches it firmly. A clone size is listed for some rows: how often the clone was seen (once, few, many), or a class if it is expanded.

TRBD1	TRBV28	once	TRBJ1-2	CASSLPGTGRTYGYTF	TGTGCCAGCAGTTTGCCTGGGACAGGGAGAACCTATGGCTACACCTTC
TRBD2	TRBV24-1	NA	TRBJ2-2	CATASGTNTGELFF	TGTGCCACCGCTAGCGGGACCAACACCGGGGAGCTGTTTTTT
NA	TRBV12-3/TRBV12-4	NA	TRBJ1-5	CASSLLSNQPQHF	TGTGCCAGCAGTCTATTAAGCAATCAGCCCCAGCATTTT
TRBD1	TRBV15	NA	TRBJ1-4	CATSRTGGGEKLFF	TGTGCCACCAGCCGCACAGGGGGTGGGGAAAAACTGTTTTTT
NA	TRBV21-1	few	TRBJ2-3	CASSKGVLGLAFSDTQYF	TGTGCCAGCAGCAAAGGGGTTCTTGGACTAGCGTTTTCAGATACGCAGTATTTT
NA	TRBV19	once	TRBJ1-5	CASTEARGKGPQHF	TGTGCCAGTACCGAGGCCAGGGGTAAAGGGCCCCAGCATTTT
TRBD1	TRBV5-6	once	TRBJ1-2	CASSQQGDGYTF	TGTGCCAGCAGCCAACAGGGGGATGGCTACACCTTC
NA	TRBV5-1	NA	TRBJ1-4	CASSWGDRTTNEKLFF	TGCGCCAGCAGCTGGGGGGACCGAACAACTAATGAAAAACTGTTTTTT
TRBD1	TRBV18	NA	TRBJ2-3	CASSPPGQGRTDTQYF	TGTGCCAGCTCACCACCCGGACAGGGTAGGACAGATACGCAGTATTTT
TRBD2	TRBV7-2	NA	TRBJ2-7	CASSLVASGAQLEYEQYF	TGTGCCAGCAGCTTAGTGGCTAGCGGGGCGCAACTTGAATACGAGCAGTACTTC
TRBD2	TRBV5-1	NA	TRBJ2-5	CASTSAGGPGTQYF	TGCGCCAGCACCTCCGCGGGAGGTCCCGGGACCCAGTACTTC
NA	TRBV27	NA	TRBJ1-3	CASSLSFSRASGNTIYF	TGTGCCAGCAGCTTATCGTTTAGCAGGGCCTCTGGAAACACCATATATTTT
NA	TRBV2	NA	TRBJ1-2	CASSDLRGGVYGYTF	TGTGCCAGCAGTGACCTACGGGGTGGGGTATATGGCTACACCTTC
NA	TRBV3-1/TRBV3-2	NA	TRBJ2-7	CASSQDLGLSYEQYF	TGTGCCAGCAGCCAAGATCTAGGACTCTCCTACGAGCAGTACTTC
NA	TRBV5-6	NA	TRBJ1-6	CASSLDLSPLHF	TGTGCCAGCAGCTTGGATCTCTCCCCCCTCCACTTT
NA	TRBV19	NA	TRBJ1-5	CASTPGRGSNQPQHF	TGTGCCAGTACCCCAGGGAGGGGGAGCAATCAGCCCCAGCATTTT
TRBD1	TRBV27	NA	TRBJ1-2	CASSESDRDYGYTF	TGTGCCAGCAGTGAATCGGACAGGGACTATGGCTACACCTTC
NA	TRBV3-1/TRBV3-2	NA	TRBJ2-2	CASSQEIQATGELFF	TGTGCCAGCAGCCAAGAAATCCAGGCTACCGGGGAGCTGTTTTTT
TRBD1	TRBV30	once	TRBJ1-6	CAWRGQGGGSPLHF	TGTGCCTGGAGGGGACAGGGCGGGGGGTCACCCCTCCACTTT
NA	TRBV27	few	TRBJ2-1	CASSSRVLSSYNEQFF	TGTGCCAGCAGTTCCCGGGTACTGAGCTCCTACAATGAGCAGTTCTTC
NA	TRBV27	NA	TRBJ1-5	CARRAPGDQPQHF	TGTGCCAGAAGAGCCCCGGGGGATCAGCCCCAGCATTTT
NA	TRBV19	few	TRBJ1-4	CAGGGERLFF	TGTGCCGGAGGGGGGGAAAGACTGTTTTTT
TRBD1	TRBV19	many	TRBJ1-2	CASSGAGGGYTF	TGTGCCAGTAGTGGGGCAGGGGGTGGCTACACCTTC
TRBD1	TRBV19	NA	TRBJ1-1	CASSDRTGGTEAFF	TGTGCCAGTAGTGATCGGACAGGGGGCACTGAAGCTTTCTTT
NA	TRBV7-3	NA	TRBJ2-3	CASSSGKTSTDTQYF	TGTGCCAGCAGCTCAGGGAAAACTAGCACAGATACGCAGTATTTT
NA	TRBV6-1	NA	TRBJ1-3	CASTPQAISGNTIYF	TGTGCCAGCACTCCACAGGCGATCTCTGGAAACACCATATATTTT
NA	TRBV7-2	NA	TRBJ1-5	CASSPSRTAYSNQPQHF	TGTGCCAGCAGCCCGAGCCGGACAGCTTATAGCAATCAGCCCCAGCATTTT